Described below is a single T cell receptor beta chain sequence and its context. What it binds is not known. The data were obtained in a study of esophageal squamous cell carcinoma under preoperative chemotherapy. Study details: Samples included peripheral blood T cells as well as tumor-infiltrating lymphocytes. Overall study findings and caveats: Peripheral T cells showed a significant TCR diversity increase after chemotherapy, unlike tumor-infiltrating lymphocytes.

Noted time point: before preoperative PTX-NDP chemotherapy. Preoperative chemotherapy with paclitaxel-nedaplatin was given to patients before surgery. TCRdb re-called the PCR reads through MiXCR, storing one row per CDR3 protein. The sample lists 16,000 or so distinct CDR3 sequences; 60% were seen once. In germline, CDR1 is MNHEY, CDR2 SVGAGI. The length of the CDR3 is 14 residues. The V gene lost 0 bases and the J gene lost 4 bases, with 7 bases spanning the gap. The sequence was obtained from a human donor with esophageal squamous cell carcinoma. The donor label of this sample is uncertain. The chain employs TRBV6-5 and TRBJ1-5, with a tentative D call TRBD1 (6 bases). The specimen was obtained from a patient given preoperative chemotherapy. The CDR3 DNA sequence: TGTGCCAGCAGTTACTCTGGACAGAATCAGCCCCAGCATTTT. Its translation: CASSYSGQNQPQHF.